Below are 20 T cell receptor beta chains sequenced from a single sample in a study of blood T cell repertoires in COVID-19. Measured with immunoSEQ multiplex PCR; TCRdb has only the in-frame clones, and not every one. The sample lists some 200,000 clones; 80% were seen once. Input material: peripheral blood. The receptors were sampled from a human donor in a cohort sampled during active COVID-19.

The genes are TRBV28 and TRBJ2-7; TRBD1 might be the D (6 bases). V was clipped by 5 bases and J by 0 bases, with 14 bases between them. This CDR3 comprises 15 residues. The germline V gene has CDR1 MDHEN and CDR2 SYDVKM. The CDR3 reads CASSPAGQSSYEQYF. The CDR3 DNA is TGTGCCAGCAGTCCGGCCGGACAGAGCTCCTACGAGCAGTACTTC.

The chain recombines TRBV11-2 with TRBJ2-3, with D perhaps matching TRBD1 (5 bases). The CDR3 totals 17 residues. With 1 base removed from V and 1 base from J, the gap between germline ends came to 15 bases. Germline values: CDR1 SGHAT, CDR2 FQNNGV. The CDR3 spells CASSLVGQGYRTDTQYF. In DNA, the CDR3 is TGTGCCAGCAGCTTAGTGGGGCAGGGATATCGCACAGATACGCAGTATTTT. The full variable domain, rest sourced from reference TRBV11-2 and TRBJ2-3, is EAGVAQSPRYKIIEKRQSVAFWCNPISGHATLYWYQQILGQGPKLLIQFQNNGVVDDSQLPKDRFSAERLKGVDSTLKIQPAKLEDSAVYLCASSLVGQGYRTDTQYFGPGTRLTVL.

The J gene is TRBJ2-1, the V gene TRBV5-6, with unresolved D. Germline V gene lookup returns CDR1 SGHDT and CDR2 YYEEEE. This CDR3 has 16 amino acids. Trimming removed 0 bases from V and 0 bases from J, with 10 bases in between. In DNA form, the CDR3 reads TGTGCCAGCAGCTTGGAGGCAGCTAGCTCCTACAATGAGCAGTTCTTC. Its protein is CASSLEAASSYNEQFF. Together with reference TRBV5-6 and TRBJ2-1, the CDR3 gives the full variable domain: DAGVTQSPTHLIKTRGQQVTLRCSPKSGHDTVSWYQQALGQGPQFIFQYYEEEERQRGNFPDRFSGHQFPNYSSELNVNALLLGDSALYLCASSLEAASSYNEQFFGPGTRLTVL.

The chain has TRBV19 and TRBJ2-7; D unresolved. The ends were cut back, 0 bases at V and 6 bases at J, with 15 bases in the middle. The CDR3 covers 15 residues. Germline-derived CDR1 and CDR2 are LNHDA and SQIVND (reference sequence). The CDR3 DNA is TGTGCCAGTAGTATAGAGGCCAGTGGCCCCTTCGAGCAGTACTTC. It translates to CASSIEASGPFEQYF.

The chain couples TRBV18 to TRBJ2-5; D is possibly TRBD2 (5 bases). Trimming stripped 4 bases from V and 0 bases from J, with 6 bases between. CDR1 is KGHSH, CDR2 LQKENI, per germline. The CDR3 is 13 amino acids. The CDR3 DNA reads as TGTGCCAGCTCACGGCGGGACCAAGAGACCCAGTACTTC. Translation gives CASSRRDQETQYF. The whole variable domain, remainder taken from reference TRBV18 and TRBJ2-5, is NAGVMQNPRHLVRRRGQEARLRCSPMKGHSHVYWYRQLPEEGLKFMVYLQKENIIDESGMPKERFSAEFPKEGPSILRIQQVVRGDSAAYFCASSRRDQETQYFGPGTRLLVL.

The rearrangement joins TRBV12-2 to TRBJ2-5; whether TRBD2, the table's D call, matches the DNA was not checked. TRBV12-2 is a listed pseudogene. The CDR3 covers 19 residues. The CDR3 region has the DNA TGTGCAAGTCGCTTAGATGGGGGGGCTAGCGGGATTGGTTTGAAGACCCAGTACTTC. This gives the protein CASRLDGGASGIGLKTQYF.

The V gene is TRBV19, the J gene TRBJ2-1; 12 positions match TRBD2. Germline-derived CDR1 and CDR2 are LNHDA and SQIVND (reference sequence). This CDR3 spans 18 amino acids. V trimming: 5 bases; J trimming: 7 bases; junction bases outside the gene matches: 15. The DNA of the CDR3 is TGTGCCAGTAGTCCCAGAGGGCGACTAGCGGGAGCATCGAATGAGCAGTTCTTC. Translation: CASSPRGRLAGASNEQFF.

The chain links TRBV4-2 to TRBJ1-2; D is perhaps TRBD1 (5 bases). Germline V CDR1 and CDR2: LGHNA, YNFKEQ. V was pared by 1 base and J by 1 base, with 19 bases between. The CDR3 has 18 amino acids. CDR3 sequence: CASSQGALGDWGNYGYTF. The CDR3, as DNA: TGTGCCAGCAGCCAAGGGGCCCTAGGGGACTGGGGTAACTATGGCTACACCTTC.

This chain joins TRBV7-8 and TRBJ2-3; 9 bases map to TRBD2. Germline assignment: CDR1 SGHVS and CDR2 FQNEAQ. V was clipped by 3 bases and J by 5 bases; unmatched bases: 6. This CDR3 region has 15 residues. The CDR3 coding sequence is TGTGCCAGCAGCTTCCTAGCGGGAACTGGAGATACGCAGTATTTT. This gives the protein CASSFLAGTGDTQYF.

V gene TRBV9 combines with J gene TRBJ2-2; TRBD2 matches 14 bases. CDR1 and CDR2 from the germline V gene are SGDLS and YYNGEE. V dropped 3 bases and J dropped 6; count of bases not matched to a gene: 4. This CDR3 is 16 amino acids long. The CDR3 region is CASSAGTSGSPGELFF. The CDR3 region has the DNA TGTGCCAGCAGCGCCGGGACTAGCGGGAGCCCCGGGGAGCTGTTTTTT.

The chain uses TRBV19 and TRBJ2-3; 7 bases fit TRBD1. Trimming removed 3 bases from V and 5 bases from J; junction bases left unmatched: 5. The CDR3 is made up of 14 amino acids. CDR1 and CDR2 (germline): LNHDA, SQIVND (reference sequence). The DNA for the CDR3 is TGTGCCAGTAGTATCGGGACAGTCTTAGATACGCAGTATTTT. Translating gives CASSIGTVLDTQYF.

The rearrangement uses TRBV5-1 and TRBJ2-2, with D possibly TRBD2 on 5 matching bases. Germline-derived CDR1 and CDR2 are SGHRS and YFSETQ. This CDR3 contains 16 residues. V was pared by 0 bases and J by 1 base, with 10 bases between. CDR3 protein: CASSLAAGLNTGELFF. As DNA, the CDR3 is TGCGCCAGCAGCTTGGCGGCTGGACTGAACACCGGGGAGCTGTTTTTT.

The rearrangement uses TRBV5-1 and TRBJ1-1; no reliable D call. Germline lookup yields CDR1 SGHRS and CDR2 YFSETQ. Trimming took 5 bases from V and 1 from J, leaving 9 bases between them. The CDR3 loop spans 13 amino acids. CDR3 protein: CASRAQENTEAFF. CDR3 in DNA: TGCGCCAGCAGAGCCCAGGAGAACACTGAAGCTTTCTTT.

The rearrangement uses TRBV5-4 and TRBJ2-7; 7 positions agree with TRBD1. V was pared by 4 bases and J by 0 bases, with 1 base of the junction left unmatched. The CDR3 totals 13 residues. Germline assignment: CDR1 SGHNT and CDR2 YYREEE (reference sequence). The CDR3 here is CASSRTGSYEQYF. The CDR3, as DNA: TGTGCCAGCAGCCGGACAGGCTCCTACGAGCAGTACTTC.

The V call is TRBV23-1, the J call TRBJ1-1; 9 positions match TRBD1. TRBV23-1 is treated as an ORF (open reading frame) with a function not yet certain. J lost 1 base, V lost 3 bases, and 21 bases had no gene match. This CDR3 is built from 21 residues. CDR3 residues: CASSHNSAGGQGEFGNTEAFF. CDR3 coding DNA: TGCGCCAGCAGTCACAACTCAGCAGGGGGACAGGGAGAGTTTGGGAACACTGAAGCTTTCTTT.

The chain uses TRBV28 and TRBJ1-6, with D tentatively TRBD1 (5 bases). The CDR3 has 17 amino acids. V lost 4 bases and J lost 7, with 20 bases in between. Germline-derived CDR1 and CDR2 are MDHEN and SYDVKM. DNA for the CDR3: TGTGCCAGCAGTTCCCTTGGTACGGGGACTCGGAATTCACCCCTCCACTTT. Protein sequence: CASSSLGTGTRNSPLHF.

This clone was counted a few times. The V call is TRBV7-4, the J call TRBJ1-2; 7 positions agree with TRBD1. With 7 bases clipped from V and 5 bases from J, the junction kept 10 bases outside the gene matches. The CDR3 contains 14 residues. Per the germline V gene, CDR1 is SGHVT and CDR2 is SQSDAQ. CDR3 residues: CASTGQSQGYGYTF. In DNA form, the CDR3 reads TGTGCCAGCACGGGACAGTCCCAGGGGTATGGCTACACCTTC.

V and J are TRBV6-6 and TRBJ2-7; 7 positions match TRBD2. This CDR3 region has 15 residues. J gave up 3 bases and V 7 bases, and 12 bases lay outside the gene matches. Germline V gene sequence: CDR1 MNHNY, CDR2 SVGAGI (reference sequence). CDR3 coding DNA: TGTGCCAGCAAACAACTATCCGGGACTAACTACGAGCAGTACTTC. The encoded protein is CASKQLSGTNYEQYF.

This clone was seen once. The CDR3 spells CASSPGHHTNTEAFF. The CDR3 DNA follows: TGTGCCAGTAGTCCAGGACACCACACCAACACTGAAGCTTTCTTT. This chain uses TRBV19 with TRBJ1-1, with D maybe TRBD1 (5 bases). Trimming took 5 bases from V and 2 from J, leaving 15 bases between them. The CDR3 has 15 amino acids. Germline V gene sequence: CDR1 LNHDA, CDR2 SQIVND (reference sequence).

The J gene is TRBJ1-2, the V gene TRBV4-3, with D possibly being TRBD1 (6 bases). V gave up 0 bases and J gave up 6 bases, with 17 bases separating them. Germline CDR1 LGHNA, CDR2 YSLEER. The CDR3 spans 16 residues. The CDR3 reads CASSQDLDSPGDGYTF. CDR3 coding DNA: TGCGCCAGCAGCCAAGACCTGGACAGCCCCGGGGATGGCTACACCTTC.